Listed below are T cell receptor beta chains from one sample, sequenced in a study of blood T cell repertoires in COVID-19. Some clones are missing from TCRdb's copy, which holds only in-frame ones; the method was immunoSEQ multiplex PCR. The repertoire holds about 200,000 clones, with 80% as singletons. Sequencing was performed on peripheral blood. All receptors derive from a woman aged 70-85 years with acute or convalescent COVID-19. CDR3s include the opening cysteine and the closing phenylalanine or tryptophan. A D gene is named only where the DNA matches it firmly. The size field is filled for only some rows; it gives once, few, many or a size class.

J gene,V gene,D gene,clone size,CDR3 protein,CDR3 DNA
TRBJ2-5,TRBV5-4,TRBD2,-,CASSLGAGGPEETQYF,TGTGCCAGCAGCTTGGGCGCGGGAGGGCCGGAGGAGACCCAGTACTTC
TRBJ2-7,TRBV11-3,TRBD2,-,CASSLGLADSHEQYF,TGTGCCAGCAGCTTAGGACTAGCGGACAGCCACGAGCAGTACTTC
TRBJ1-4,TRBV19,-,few,CASSMGTLGKLFF,TGTGCCAGTAGTATGGGGACTCTCGGAAAACTGTTTTTT
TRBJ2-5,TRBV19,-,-,CASSIGGWETQYF,TGTGCCAGTAGTATAGGAGGGTGGGAGACCCAGTACTTC
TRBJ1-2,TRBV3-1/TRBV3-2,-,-,CASSQEGSRANYGYTF,TGTGCCAGCAGCCAAGAGGGCAGCAGAGCTAACTATGGCTACACCTTC
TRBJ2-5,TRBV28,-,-,CASSFMYQETQYF,TGTGCCAGCAGTTTTATGTACCAAGAGACCCAGTACTTC
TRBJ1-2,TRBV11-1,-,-,CASSPIRSEGYTF,TGTGCCAGCAGCCCCATTCGGTCGGAGGGCTACACCTTC
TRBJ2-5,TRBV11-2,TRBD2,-,CASSRTSQPQETQYF,TGTGCCAGCAGCCGGACTAGCCAACCACAAGAGACCCAGTACTTC
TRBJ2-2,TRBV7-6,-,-,CASSQDSTTGELFF,TGTGCCAGCAGCCAAGATAGTACCACCGGGGAGCTGTTTTTT
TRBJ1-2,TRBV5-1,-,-,CASSLGAGYGYTF,TGCGCCAGCAGCCTGGGTGCGGGCTATGGCTACACCTTC
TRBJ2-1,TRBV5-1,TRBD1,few,CASSPGQEYNEQFF,TGCGCCAGCAGCCCCGGACAGGAATACAATGAGCAGTTCTTC
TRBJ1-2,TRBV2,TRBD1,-,CASSEDGTVYGYTF,TGTGCCAGCAGTGAAGATGGGACAGTGTATGGCTACACCTTC
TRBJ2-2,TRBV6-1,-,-,CASSLRGADTGELFF,TGTGCCAGCAGTTTGCGGGGCGCGGACACCGGGGAGCTGTTTTTT
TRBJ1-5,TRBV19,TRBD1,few,CASSITGDWGQPQHF,TGTGCCAGTAGTATAACAGGGGACTGGGGGCAGCCCCAGCATTTT
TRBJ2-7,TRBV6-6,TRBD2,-,CASSYGGTSGLYEQYF,TGTGCCAGCAGTTACGGTGGGACTAGCGGGCTCTACGAGCAGTACTTC
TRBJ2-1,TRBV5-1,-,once,CASSPLPGANYNEQFF,TGCGCCAGCAGCCCCCTCCCTGGGGCAAACTACAATGAGCAGTTCTTC
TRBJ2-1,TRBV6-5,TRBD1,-,CASSYSRQGIYNEQFF,TGTGCCAGCAGTTACTCCCGACAGGGGATTTACAATGAGCAGTTCTTC
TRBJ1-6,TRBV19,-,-,CASSINGENSPLHF,TGTGCCAGTAGTATAAATGGGGAGAATTCACCCCTCCACTTT
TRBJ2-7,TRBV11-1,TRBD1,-,CASSLPGTGYYEQYF,TGTGCCAGCAGCTTGCCCGGGACAGGGTATTACGAGCAGTACTTC
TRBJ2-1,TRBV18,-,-,CASSLLPDNEQFF,TGTGCCAGCTCACTTCTCCCGGACAATGAGCAGTTCTTC
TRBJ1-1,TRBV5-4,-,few,CASSLGGMNTEAFF,TGTGCCAGCAGCTTGGGAGGGATGAACACTGAAGCTTTCTTT
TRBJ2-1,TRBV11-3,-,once,CASSPPLARNEQFF,TGTGCCAGCAGCCCCCCCCTAGCGAGGAATGAGCAGTTCTTC
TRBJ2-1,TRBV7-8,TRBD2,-,CASSLWVAGDNEQFF,TGTGCCAGCAGCTTATGGGTAGCGGGAGACAATGAGCAGTTCTTC
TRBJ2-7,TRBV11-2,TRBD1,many,CASSLDGSGQGTRNEQYF,TGTGCCAGCAGCTTAGATGGGTCCGGACAGGGAACTAGGAACGAGCAGTACTTC
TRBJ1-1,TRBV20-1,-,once,CSASDLLMSEAFF,TGCAGTGCTAGTGACCTGTTAATGTCTGAAGCTTTCTTT
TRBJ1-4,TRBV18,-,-,CASLRSTNEKLFF,TGTGCCAGCCTCCGGTCAACTAATGAAAAACTGTTTTTT
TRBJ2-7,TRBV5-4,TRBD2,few,CASSSQREGRDEQYF,TGTGCCAGCAGCTCGCAGCGGGAGGGCCGAGACGAGCAGTACTTC
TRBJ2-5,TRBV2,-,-,CASRKLAQETQYF,TGTGCCAGCAGGAAACTAGCCCAAGAGACCCAGTACTTC
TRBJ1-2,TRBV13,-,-,CASSLVGVGYTF,TGTGCCAGCAGCTTAGTCGGGGTCGGCTACACCTTC
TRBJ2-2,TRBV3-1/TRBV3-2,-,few,CASSQDDRKTGELFF,TGTGCCAGCAGCCAAGACGACAGGAAAACCGGGGAGCTGTTTTTT
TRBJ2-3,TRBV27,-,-,CASGWAITDTQYF,TGTGCCAGCGGGTGGGCTATCACAGATACGCAGTATTTT
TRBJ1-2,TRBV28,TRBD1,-,CASRKQGINYGYTF,TGTGCCAGCAGAAAACAGGGGATAAACTATGGCTACACCTTC
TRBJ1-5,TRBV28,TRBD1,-,CASSLLQGTNSNQPQHF,TGTGCCAGCAGTTTGCTACAGGGGACCAATAGCAATCAGCCCCAGCATTTT
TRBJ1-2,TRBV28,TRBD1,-,CASSRGQGTYGYTF,TGTGCCAGCAGTAGGGGACAGGGAACGTACGGCTACACCTTC
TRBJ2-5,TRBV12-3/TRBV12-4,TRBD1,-,CASGRDSGETQYF,TGTGCCAGCGGTCGGGACAGTGGAGAGACCCAGTACTTC
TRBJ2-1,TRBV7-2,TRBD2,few,CASSLSLAEYNEQFF,TGTGCCAGCAGCTTATCCCTAGCGGAGTACAATGAGCAGTTCTTC
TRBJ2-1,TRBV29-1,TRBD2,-,CSPGTSGIYNEQFF,TGCAGCCCTGGGACTAGCGGGATCTACAATGAGCAGTTCTTC
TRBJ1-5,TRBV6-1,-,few,CASSASQAGRGSNQPQHF,TGTGCCAGCAGTGCCTCTCAAGCGGGGCGAGGTAGCAATCAGCCCCAGCATTTT